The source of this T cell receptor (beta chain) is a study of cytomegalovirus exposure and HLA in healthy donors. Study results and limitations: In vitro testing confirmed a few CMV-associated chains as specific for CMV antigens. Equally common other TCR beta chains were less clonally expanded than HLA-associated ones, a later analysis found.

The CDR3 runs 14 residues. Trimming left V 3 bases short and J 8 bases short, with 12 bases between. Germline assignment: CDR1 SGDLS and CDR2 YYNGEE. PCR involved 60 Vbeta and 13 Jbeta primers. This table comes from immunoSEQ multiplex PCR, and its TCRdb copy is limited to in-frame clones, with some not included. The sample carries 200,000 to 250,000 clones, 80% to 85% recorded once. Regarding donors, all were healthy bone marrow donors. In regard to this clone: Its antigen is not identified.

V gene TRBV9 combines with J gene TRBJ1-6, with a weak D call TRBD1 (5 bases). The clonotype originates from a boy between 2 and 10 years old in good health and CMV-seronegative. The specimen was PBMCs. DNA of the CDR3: TGTGCCAGCAGCGCGACGGGGGTGGATTCACCCCTCCACTTT. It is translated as CASSATGVDSPLHF.